A selection of T cell receptor beta chains follows, all from one sample in a study of CD8 T cells in Susac syndrome. TCRdb ran MiXCR on the immunoSEQ multiplex PCR reads and lists one entry per CDR3 protein. The table shows 53,000 or so distinct CDR3 sequences, with 93% occurring only once. The source material was CD8+ T cells from PBMCs. The receptors here all came from a human donor in good health. CDR3s include the opening cysteine and the closing phenylalanine or tryptophan. A D gene is named only where the DNA matches it firmly. The size field is filled for only some rows; it gives once, few, many or a size class.

>TRBJ2-7|once|TRBV12-3/TRBV12-4|-|11
CASSLTGEQYF
TGTGCCAGCAGTTTAACAGGGGAGCAGTACTTC
>TRBJ2-2|-|TRBV12-3/TRBV12-4|-|13
CAVQDSYTGELFF
TGTGCCGTTCAGGACTCCTACACCGGGGAGCTGTTTTTT
>TRBJ1-2|once|TRBV7-9|-|14
CASSLAAGSYGYTF
TGTGCCAGCAGCTTAGCGGCGGGATCTTATGGCTACACCTTC
>TRBJ2-3|-|TRBV24-1|TRBD1|16
CATRGQGPDYTDTQYF
TGTGCCACCAGGGGACAGGGGCCCGACTACACAGATACGCAGTATTTT
>TRBJ2-7|-|TRBV20-1|-|15
CSARDRARLLYEQYF
TGCAGTGCTAGAGATAGGGCCCGGCTCCTCTACGAGCAGTACTTC
>TRBJ2-3|-|TRBV5-4|-|15
CASSSTQSYTDTQYF
TGTGCCAGCAGCTCGACACAGAGCTACACAGATACGCAGTATTTT
>TRBJ2-1|-|TRBV29-1|TRBD1|14
CSGTGAGSYNEQFF
TGCAGCGGGACAGGGGCAGGCTCCTACAATGAGCAGTTCTTC
>TRBJ2-7|-|TRBV28|-|12
CASSTRRYEQYF
TGTGCCAGCAGTACTAGGAGGTACGAGCAGTACTTC
>TRBJ2-3|-|TRBV3-1|-|14
CASSQEGDGDTQYF
TGTGCCAGCAGCCAAGAAGGAGACGGAGATACGCAGTATTTT
>TRBJ1-5|once|TRBV15|-|13
CATSRDTGKPQHF
TGTGCCACCAGCAGAGATACAGGGAAGCCCCAGCATTTT
>TRBJ1-1|-|TRBV19|-|12
CASSITNTEAFF
TGTGCCAGTAGTATAACGAACACTGAAGCTTTCTTT
>TRBJ2-1|-|TRBV7-9|TRBD2|14
CASSLTSWTSEQFF
TGTGCCAGCAGCTTAACTAGCTGGACTAGCGAGCAGTTCTTC
>TRBJ2-2|-|TRBV28|-|14
CASNWEGGTGELFF
TGTGCCAGCAATTGGGAAGGGGGCACCGGGGAGCTGTTTTTT
>TRBJ2-6|-|TRBV9|TRBD2|17
CASSVSGFASGANVLTF
TGTGCCAGCAGCGTTAGCGGGTTCGCCTCTGGGGCCAACGTCCTGACTTTC
>TRBJ2-1|once|TRBV25-1|TRBD2|13
CASRGGGYNEQFF
TGTGCCAGCAGGGGGGGAGGGTACAATGAGCAGTTCTTC
>TRBJ2-5|-|TRBV7-9|TRBD2|16
CASSSRTSGMTETQYF
TGTGCCAGCAGCTCACGGACTAGCGGGATGACAGAGACCCAGTACTTC
>TRBJ2-4|-|TRBV3-1|-|13
CASSQESWTNQYF
TGTGCCAGCAGCCAAGAAAGCTGGACAAATCAGTACTTC
>TRBJ1-1|-|TRBV7-9|-|14
CASSSPTVNTEAFF
TGTGCCAGCAGCTCCCCGACAGTGAACACTGAAGCTTTCTTT
>TRBJ2-3|-|TRBV29-1|-|11
CSVPYPDTQYF
TGCAGCGTGCCTTACCCAGATACGCAGTATTTT
>TRBJ2-1|-|TRBV4-1|TRBD1|16
CASSQATGDLYNEQFF
TGCGCCAGCAGCCAAGCGACAGGGGATTTATACAATGAGCAGTTCTTC
>TRBJ1-2|-|TRBV29-1|TRBD1|13
CSVEDERGLGYTF
TGCAGCGTTGAAGATGAGAGGGGGCTGGGCTACACCTTC
>TRBJ1-1|-|TRBV7-9|-|13
CASSPRRNTEAFF
TGTGCCAGCAGCCCCCGGCGGAATACTGAAGCTTTCTTT
>TRBJ2-1|-|TRBV4-1|-|16
CASSQVGLARNNEQFF
TGCGCCAGCAGCCAAGTAGGTCTAGCGAGAAACAATGAGCAGTTCTTC
>TRBJ2-3|-|TRBV6-1|TRBD2|15
CASSVTGTNTDTQYF
TGTGCCAGCAGTGTGACCGGGACTAACACAGATACGCAGTATTTT
>TRBJ1-5|-|TRBV28|TRBD1|16
CASSTTAGTGNQPQHF
TGTGCCAGCAGTACGACAGCCGGGACAGGGAACCAGCCCCAGCATTTT
>TRBJ2-1|once|TRBV6-1|-|16
CASSDGLWSSYNEQFF
TGTGCCAGCAGTGATGGTCTCTGGAGCTCCTACAATGAGCAGTTCTTC
>TRBJ1-5|-|TRBV6-2/TRBV6-3|-|17
CASSPRTVFSSNQPQHF
TGTGCCAGCAGTCCTCGGACTGTCTTCAGTAGCAATCAGCCCCAGCATTTT